Shown below are 30 T cell receptor beta chains from a single sample sequenced in a study of blood T cell repertoires in COVID-19. Generated by immunoSEQ multiplex PCR, the TCRdb table keeps only in-frame clones and is missing some. The sample carries around 100,000 clones, around four fifths recorded once. Sequencing used peripheral blood. The receptors were sampled from a human donor in a cohort sampled during active COVID-19.

The gene calls are TRBV15 and TRBJ1-6; D possibly corresponds to TRBD1 (6 bases). The germline V and J ends were trimmed by 0 bases and 0 bases, with 12 bases remaining between them. Germline V lookup: CDR1 LNHNV, CDR2 YYDKDF (reference sequence). The CDR3 has 18 residues. The CDR3 DNA reads TGTGCCACCAGCAGAGAGGGGGCTGGGAGCTCCTATAATTCACCCCTCCACTTT. Its translation: CATSREGAGSSYNSPLHF. Full variable domain (outside the CDR3, taken from reference TRBV15 and TRBJ1-6): DAMVIQNPRYQVTQFGKPVTLSCSQTLNHNVMYWYQQKSSQAPKLLFHYYDKDFNNEADTPDNFQSRRPNTSFCFLDIRSPGLGDTAMYLCATSREGAGSSYNSPLHFGNGTRLTVT.

This chain connects TRBV4-1 to TRBJ2-2; maybe TRBD1 (5 bases). CDR1 MGHRA and CDR2 YSYEKL come from the germline V gene. The CDR3 totals 17 residues. V lost 1 base and J 4 bases, leaving 16 bases between the germline ends. As DNA, the CDR3 is TGCGCCAGCAGCCAAGCAGGGTCGTCGCGAGGCACCGGGGAGCTGTTTTTT. Translating it yields CASSQAGSSRGTGELFF.

The chain employs TRBV5-1 and TRBJ1-1, with 8 bases that match TRBD1. Germline values: CDR1 SGHRS, CDR2 YFSETQ. This CDR3 has 13 residues. V lost 4 bases and J lost 7; bases outside the gene matches: 6. The DNA of the CDR3 is TGCGCCAGCAGCATGACAGGGGTGGGTGAAGCTTTCTTT. This translates into CASSMTGVGEAFF.

The rearrangement links TRBV11-2 to TRBJ1-1; TRBD1 agrees at 7 bases. J was trimmed by 10 bases and V by 2 bases; bases with no gene match: 13. The CDR3 is 15 residues long. The germline gives CDR1 SGHAT, CDR2 FQNNGV. In nucleotides, the CDR3 is TGTGCCAGCAGCTTACTAAAGACAGGGACGATGCGAGCTTTCTTT. This sequence encodes CASSLLKTGTMRAFF.

This chain links TRBV6-5 with TRBJ1-1; D uncertain. V lost 8 bases to trimming and J lost 1 base, with 11 bases between them. This CDR3 region has 13 residues. Germline lookup yields CDR1 MNHEY and CDR2 SVGAGI. The CDR3 region has the DNA TGTGCCAGCGCCCGAGGCGGGAACACTGAAGCTTTCTTT. Amino acids: CASARGGNTEAFF.

A few counts support this clone. The CDR3 DNA reads TGTGCCAGCAGTGAACGGGACAGGGGGAACTTTAATTCACCCCTCCACTTT. It specifies CASSERDRGNFNSPLHF. The chain links TRBV25-1 to TRBJ1-6, with 11 bases identical to TRBD1. J was trimmed by 6 bases and V by 2 bases; bases with no gene match: 6. The CDR3 extends over 17 amino acids. Per germline, CDR1 MGHDK and CDR2 SYGVNS.

V gene TRBV7-8 combines with J gene TRBJ2-7; 8 bases are shared with TRBD1. The CDR3 is 15 amino acids. Looked up from germline, CDR1 is SGHVS and CDR2 is FQNEAQ. The J segment lost 5 bases and the V segment lost 5 bases, leaving 11 bases of the junction unmatched. The CDR3 reads CASSPRTGSGDEQYF. In DNA, the CDR3 is TGTGCCAGCAGCCCTAGGACAGGGTCAGGCGACGAGCAGTACTTC.

The V gene is TRBV19, the J gene TRBJ2-1; 10 nucleotides match TRBD2. J lost 9 bases, V lost 1 base, and 6 bases had no gene match. The CDR3 is made up of 15 amino acids. CDR1 and CDR2 (germline): LNHDA, SQIVND (reference sequence). The DNA for the CDR3 is TGTGCCAGTAGTATAGCCTTTGTAGCGGGGGGTGAGCAGTTCTTC. Translation: CASSIAFVAGGEQFF.

This clone was found a few times. V gene TRBV2 combines with J gene TRBJ1-6; TRBD1 matches 8 bases. Germline loops: CDR1 SNHLY, CDR2 FYNNEI. Trimming cost V 7 bases and J 7 bases; bases outside gene matches: 15. This CDR3 is 17 amino acids long. CDR3 sequence: CASNGFGRQGNNSPLHF. The CDR3 DNA sequence: TGTGCCAGCAACGGCTTCGGACGACAGGGGAACAATTCACCCCTCCACTTT.

This chain connects TRBV12-3 or TRBV12-4 to TRBJ2-2; no clear D gene. The ends were cut back, 3 bases at V and 8 bases at J, with 7 bases in the middle. CDR3 length: 12 residues. The CDR3 is CASSFREGELFF. In DNA, the CDR3 is TGTGCCAGCAGTTTTCGTGAGGGGGAGCTGTTTTTT.

V and J are TRBV27 and TRBJ2-7; D is undetermined. V was cut by 6 bases and J by 6 bases, with 15 bases left in between. This CDR3 is 13 amino acids long. The germline gives CDR1 MNHEY, CDR2 SMNVEV (reference sequence). CDR3 loop: CASSPLVFGEQYF. The DNA for the CDR3 is TGTGCCAGCAGCCCCTTGGTGTTCGGCGAGCAGTACTTC.

The V and J genes are TRBV7-8 and TRBJ1-3; no clear D. Trimming removed 4 bases from V and 0 bases from J, with 13 bases in between. Germline CDR1 SGHVS, CDR2 FQNEAQ. The CDR3 loop spans 16 amino acids. The CDR3 loop reads CASSSQRWPSGNTIYF. DNA for the CDR3: TGTGCCAGCAGCTCCCAGAGGTGGCCCTCTGGAAACACCATATATTTT.

This sequence joins TRBV5-1 and TRBJ2-5; 9 bases agree with TRBD1. The CDR3 totals 15 residues. V lost 3 bases, J lost 2 bases, and 5 bases stayed unmatched. CDR1 and CDR2 from the germline V gene are SGHRS and YFSETQ. CDR3 nucleotides: TGCGCCAGCAGCTGGGGACAGGGAATACAAGAGACCCAGTACTTC. It encodes CASSWGQGIQETQYF.

In this sample, this clone turned up once. The rearrangement joins TRBV24-1 to TRBJ2-3, with 7 bases identical to TRBD1. Germline-derived CDR1 and CDR2 are KGHDR and SFDVKD. V shed 4 bases and J 6 bases; nucleotides not matched to a gene: 12. The CDR3 is 16 amino acids. CDR3 residues: CATSDPRTGPGDTQYF. The CDR3 DNA reads as TGTGCCACCAGTGACCCAAGGACAGGCCCAGGGGATACGCAGTATTTT.

The CDR3 protein is CASSLGAPAGEAFF. The CDR3 DNA is TGCGCCAGCAGCTTGGGGGCCCCGGCGGGTGAAGCTTTCTTT. The chain uses TRBV5-1 and TRBJ1-1; D call uncertain. The germline V gene encodes CDR1 SGHRS and CDR2 YFSETQ. This CDR3 spans 14 amino acids. With 0 bases removed from V and 7 bases from J, the gap between germline ends came to 13 bases.

This chain joins TRBV2 and TRBJ2-3; 11 bases map to TRBD1. Germline loops: CDR1 SNHLY, CDR2 FYNNEI. Trimming removed 3 bases from V and 0 bases from J; junction bases left unmatched: 2. This CDR3 spans 16 amino acids. DNA of the CDR3: TGTGCCAGCAGTGAGGACAGGGGGCGAAGCACAGATACGCAGTATTTT. It specifies CASSEDRGRSTDTQYF.

The chain recombines TRBV2 with TRBJ1-5; D not resolved. V was cut by 3 bases and J by 0 bases, with 9 bases left in between. This CDR3 is 15 amino acids long. The V gene's germline CDR1 is SNHLY and CDR2 FYNNEI. The CDR3 DNA follows: TGTGCCAGCAGTGAGGAGGGTTATAGCAATCAGCCCCAGCATTTT. Protein product: CASSEEGYSNQPQHF. Drawing the rest from reference TRBV2 and TRBJ1-5, the complete variable domain is EPEVTQTPSHQVTQMGQEVILRCVPISNHLYFYWYRQILGQKVEFLVSFYNNEISEKSEIFDDQFSVERPDGSNFTLKIRSTKLEDSAMYFCASSEEGYSNQPQHFGDGTRLSIL.

This clone was recorded once. Compared with germline, one end of the junction differs, possibly owing to a read error. The rearrangement uses TRBV6-5 and TRBJ1-2, with D tentatively TRBD1 (5 bases). This CDR3 region has 11 residues. Germline V gives CDR1 MNHEY, CDR2 SVGAGI. The CDR3 DNA reads as TGTGCCATTAGACCCCCGGGACTACTTTACTTC. As protein: CAIRPPGLLYF.

The chain carries TRBV5-1 and TRBJ2-1; 8 nucleotides line up with TRBD2. CDR1 is SGHRS, CDR2 YFSETQ, per germline. J was trimmed by 3 bases and V by 4 bases; bases with no gene match: 3. The length of the CDR3 is 14 residues. The CDR3 DNA reads as TGCGCCAGCAGCGGGGGACTAGTCTACAATGAGCAGTTCTTC. Its translation: CASSGGLVYNEQFF.

V is TRBV3-1 (or the pseudogene TRBV3-2) and J is TRBJ1-3, with D possibly being TRBD1 (5 bases). Germline-derived CDR1 and CDR2 are LGHDT and YNNKEL (reference sequence). This CDR3 contains 15 residues. V lost 4 bases, J lost 3 bases, and 13 bases lay in between. CDR3 in amino acids: CASSLRTRDGNTIYF. The CDR3 coding sequence is TGTGCCAGCAGCCTCCGAACCAGGGATGGAAACACCATATATTTT.

The chain combines TRBV5-6 with TRBJ2-7, with 8 nucleotides matching TRBD2. CDR1 SGHDT and CDR2 YYEEEE come from the germline V gene. V was clipped by 5 bases and J by 1 base; unmatched bases: 8. This CDR3 spans 15 amino acids. The CDR3 protein is CASSRGLAGSYEQYF. The CDR3 nucleotides read TGTGCCAGCAGTCGAGGACTAGCCGGTTCCTACGAGCAGTACTTC.

J is TRBJ2-2 and V is TRBV7-6; TRBD2 matches 10 bases. J gave up 6 bases and V 2 bases, and 9 bases lay outside the gene matches. CDR1 is SGHVS, CDR2 FNYEAQ, per germline. This CDR3 is 17 amino acids long. The CDR3: CASSLRASGGAAGELFF. The CDR3 region has the DNA TGTGCCAGCAGCTTACGGGCCAGCGGGGGGGCCGCCGGGGAGCTGTTTTTT.

This clone was seen only once. J is TRBJ2-1 and V is TRBV24-1, with 13 bases matching TRBD2. The length of the CDR3 is 13 residues. Germline values: CDR1 KGHDR, CDR2 SFDVKD. The ends lost 10 bases at V and 5 bases at J; junction bases unmatched: 1. Here the CDR3 DNA reads TGTGCCACTGGGACTAGCGGGAACAATGAGCAGTTCTTC. It is translated as CATGTSGNNEQFF.

This rearrangement joins TRBV2 to TRBJ1-2, with 8 bases that match TRBD1. Germline lookup yields CDR1 SNHLY and CDR2 FYNNEI. V dropped 7 bases and J dropped 7; count of bases not matched to a gene: 8. This CDR3 is built from 13 residues. CDR3 in DNA: TGTGCCAGCACTACGGACAGGGTCGGTGGCTACACCTTC. Its protein is CASTTDRVGGYTF.

The rearrangement links TRBV7-6 to TRBJ1-1; 10 bases align to TRBD1. V lost 2 bases, J lost 2 bases, and 11 bases stayed unmatched. The CDR3 length is 18 residues. Germline loops: CDR1 SGHVS, CDR2 FNYEAQ. The CDR3 here is CASSLPKGTGVENTEAFF. CDR3 bases: TGTGCCAGCAGCTTACCCAAAGGGACAGGGGTAGAAAACACTGAAGCTTTCTTT.

The rearrangement links TRBV6-2 or TRBV6-3 to TRBJ1-5; 7 bases line up with TRBD1. The V gene end was trimmed by 5 bases and the J gene end by 6 bases; junction bases not matched to a gene: 13. The CDR3 totals 16 residues. The germline V gene has CDR1 MNHEY and CDR2 SVGEGT. The CDR3 region is CASSHATGSKGQPQHF. The CDR3 bases are TGTGCCAGCAGTCACGCGACAGGGTCAAAAGGTCAGCCCCAGCATTTT.

The V call is TRBV9, the J call TRBJ1-6; maybe TRBD1 (5 bases). CDR1 SGDLS and CDR2 YYNGEE come from the germline V gene. V was pared by 7 bases and J by 10 bases, with 21 bases between. CDR3 length: 15 amino acids. The CDR3 nucleotides are TGTGCCAGCCGAACCCAGGCAGGGTCGGGCTCACCCCTCCACTTT. Translating it yields CASRTQAGSGSPLHF.

J is TRBJ2-1 and V is TRBV11-2, with 8 bases matching TRBD2. V lost 6 bases, J lost 9 bases, and 10 bases stayed unmatched. The CDR3 spans 14 residues. Germline V gene data show CDR1 as SGHAT and CDR2 as FQNNGV. The CDR3 here is CASSSLSGVGEQFF. The CDR3 nucleotides are TGTGCCAGCAGTAGCCTTAGCGGGGTAGGTGAGCAGTTCTTC.

The chain links TRBV5-1 to TRBJ2-5, with a tentative D call TRBD1 (6 bases). The germline V gene has CDR1 SGHRS and CDR2 YFSETQ. The CDR3 covers 15 residues. The ends were cut back, 1 base at V and 5 bases at J, with 15 bases in the middle. In nucleotides, the CDR3 is TGCGCCAGCAGCTTGCTCCCAGGGGTGGTGGAGACCCAGTACTTC. Residues: CASSLLPGVVETQYF.

V gene TRBV5-1 combines with J gene TRBJ1-1; unclear D gene. The V and J ends lost 4 bases and 1 base respectively, with 8 bases between them. CDR1 and CDR2 from the germline V gene are SGHRS and YFSETQ. There are 13 residues in the CDR3. CDR3 nucleotide sequence: TGCGCCAGCAGCCAGGAAAAGAACACTGAAGCTTTCTTT. Translating gives CASSQEKNTEAFF.